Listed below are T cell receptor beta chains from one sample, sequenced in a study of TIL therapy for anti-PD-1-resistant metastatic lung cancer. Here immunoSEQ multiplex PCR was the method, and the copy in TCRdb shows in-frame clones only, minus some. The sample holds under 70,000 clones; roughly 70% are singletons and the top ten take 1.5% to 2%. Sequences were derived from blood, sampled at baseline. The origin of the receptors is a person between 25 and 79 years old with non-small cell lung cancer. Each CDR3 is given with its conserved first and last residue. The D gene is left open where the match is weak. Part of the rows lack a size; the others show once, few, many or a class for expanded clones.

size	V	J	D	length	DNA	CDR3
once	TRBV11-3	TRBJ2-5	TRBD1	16	TGTGCCAGCAGCTCTATCGACAGGGGTGTTTTGGAGACCCAGTACTTC	CASSSIDRGVLETQYF
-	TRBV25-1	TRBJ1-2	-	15	TGTGCCAGCAGTGAAAACGAAGGGATAAACTATGGCTACACCTTC	CASSENEGINYGYTF
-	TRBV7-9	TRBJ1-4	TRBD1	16	TGTGCCAGCAGCTTCGGGACAGGGGGAACTAATGAAAAACTGTTTTTT	CASSFGTGGTNEKLFF
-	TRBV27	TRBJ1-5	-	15	TGTGCCAGCAGCCGCACAGGAGCCAGCAATCAGCCCCAGCATTTT	CASSRTGASNQPQHF
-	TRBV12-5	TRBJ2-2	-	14	TGTGCTAGTGGACCTCCACAGGGCACCGGGGAGCTGTTTTTT	CASGPPQGTGELFF
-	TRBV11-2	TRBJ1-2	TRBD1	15	TGTGCCAGCAGCCGGGGGGGACAGGGAATCTATGGCTACACCTTC	CASSRGGQGIYGYTF
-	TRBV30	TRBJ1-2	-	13	TGTGCCTGGAGGACCGCGAGAAACTATGGCTACACCTTC	CAWRTARNYGYTF
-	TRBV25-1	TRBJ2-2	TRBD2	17	TGTGCCAGCAGTGAATATGGCAGCGGGATCCAGGTCGGGGAGCTGTTTTTT	CASSEYGSGIQVGELFF
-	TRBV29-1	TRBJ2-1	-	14	TGCAGCGTTATTGACAGCAATTTCCCTAATGAGCAGTTCTTC	CSVIDSNFPNEQFF
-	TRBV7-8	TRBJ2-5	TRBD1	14	TGTGCCAGCAGCTTCGGGACAGGCCAAGAGACCCAGTACTTC	CASSFGTGQETQYF
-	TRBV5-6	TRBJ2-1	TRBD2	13	TGTGCCAGCAGGACGGGGACTAGCCCCACAGGGTTCTTC	CASRTGTSPTGFF
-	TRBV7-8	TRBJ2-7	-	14	TGTGCCAGCAGTTCGAGGGAATTTGCCTACGAGCAGTACTTC	CASSSREFAYEQYF
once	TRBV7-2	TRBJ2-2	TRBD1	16	TGTGCCAGCAGCTCACAGGGGGCTGCGAACACCGGGGAGCTGTTTTTT	CASSSQGAANTGELFF
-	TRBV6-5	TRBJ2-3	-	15	TGTGCCAGCAGTTACTCGAGTCTGGGGGCAGATACGCAGTATTTT	CASSYSSLGADTQYF
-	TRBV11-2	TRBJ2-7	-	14	TGTGCCAGCAGCTTACCCTCGTGGGGCTACGAGCAGTACTTC	CASSLPSWGYEQYF
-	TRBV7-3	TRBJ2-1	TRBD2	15	TGTGCCAGCAGCTCGCCGACTAGCGCCAACAATGAGCAGTTCTTC	CASSSPTSANNEQFF
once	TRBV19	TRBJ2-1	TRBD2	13	TGTGCCAGTAAACGGAGCGGGGAAGATGAGCAGTTCTTC	CASKRSGEDEQFF
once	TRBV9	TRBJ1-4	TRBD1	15	TGTGCCAGCAGCGTAACCGGGACAGGGGATGAAAAACTGTTTTTT	CASSVTGTGDEKLFF
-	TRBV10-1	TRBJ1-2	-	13	TGCGCCAGCAGCGCGAACCCTAAATATGGCTACACCTTC	CASSANPKYGYTF
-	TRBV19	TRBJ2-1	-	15	TGTGCCAGTAGAAAAACGGCCGGGATTCACAATGAGCAGTTCTTC	CASRKTAGIHNEQFF
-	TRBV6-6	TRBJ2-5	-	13	TGTGCCAGCACCTACGGGAGCTCAGAGACCCAGTACTTC	CASTYGSSETQYF
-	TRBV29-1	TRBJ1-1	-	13	TGCAGCGTTAGACAGTCCTTGAACACTGAAGCTTTCTTT	CSVRQSLNTEAFF
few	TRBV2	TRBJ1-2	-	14	TGTGCCAGCCCCCAGCGGGGGGACTATGGAGGCTACACCTTC	CASPQRGDYGGYTF
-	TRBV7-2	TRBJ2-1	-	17	TGTGCCAGCAGCTTTTCGCCCCCAGGGCGGGGATACAATGAGCAGTTCTTC	CASSFSPPGRGYNEQFF
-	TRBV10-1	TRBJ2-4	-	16	TGCGCCAGCAGTGCAAGACGGGGCCCTCCTAAAAACATTCAGTACTTC	CASSARRGPPKNIQYF
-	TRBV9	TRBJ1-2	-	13	TGTGCCAGCAGCGCGGAGGGGCTAAGGTTCTACACCTTC	CASSAEGLRFYTF
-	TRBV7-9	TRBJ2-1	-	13	TGTGCCAGCAGCTATACACCGGACAATGAGCAGTTCTTC	CASSYTPDNEQFF
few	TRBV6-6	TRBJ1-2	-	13	TGTGCCAGCAGTTACTTAGGGGAGGATGGCTACACCTTC	CASSYLGEDGYTF
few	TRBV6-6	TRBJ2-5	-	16	TGTGCCAGCAGTTACTCGATAGCGACCAACGGGGAGACCCAGTACTTC	CASSYSIATNGETQYF
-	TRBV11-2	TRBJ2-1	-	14	TGTGCCAGCAGCCCCGCGCTCTCCTACAATGAGCAGTTCTTC	CASSPALSYNEQFF
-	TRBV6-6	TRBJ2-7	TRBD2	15	TGTGCCAGCAGTTTTAGCGGGAGGGCCTCCTACGAGCAGTACTTC	CASSFSGRASYEQYF
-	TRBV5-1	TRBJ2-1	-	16	TGCGCCAGCAGCTTCAGTAGTAGCTGGGGGTCAAATGAGCAGTTCTTC	CASSFSSSWGSNEQFF